The 24 T cell receptor beta chains below come from one sample, sequenced in a study of metastatic and nonmetastatic thyroid tumors. No patient received treatment before thyroid surgery. Via MiXCR, TCRdb re-called the PCR reads. The data contain approximately 21,000 clones, about a sixth of them seen just once; the ten biggest clones take up 20% to 25%. Sequencing was carried out using blood. These receptors were collected from a male donor with papillary thyroid cancer or a benign thyroid nodule (not recorded which). Some clones in this sample may be carry-over from other donors' samples.

This clone rates as medium-sized. This specimen includes other DNA sequences encoding the same CDR3. This chain connects TRBV6-1 to TRBJ2-5; 12 bases agree with TRBD2. V lost 2 bases, J lost 4 bases, and 2 bases stayed unmatched. The CDR3 spans 15 residues. Germline assignment: CDR1 MNHNS and CDR2 SASEGT. This chain's CDR3 is CASSELAGGPETQYF. The CDR3 coding sequence is TGTGCCAGCAGTGAACTAGCGGGGGGGCCAGAGACCCAGTACTTC.

There are many counts of this clone. The chain employs TRBV9 and TRBJ2-3; 9 bases fit TRBD2. This CDR3 spans 16 amino acids. Germline trimming cut 2 bases from V and 4 bases from J; bases unmatched to any gene: 8. Germline CDR1 reads SGDLS; CDR2 reads YYNGEE. CDR3 bases: TGTGCCAGCAGCGTCGTTAGCGGGAGTCGCGCAGATACGCAGTATTTT. Translated: CASSVVSGSRADTQYF.

The table lists this clone with many counts. The chain joins TRBV18 to TRBJ1-4, with TRBD1 matching 12 bases. This CDR3 contains 17 residues. From germline, CDR1 is KGHSH and CDR2 LQKENI. The ends lost 3 bases at V and 2 bases at J; junction bases unmatched: 4. The CDR3 loop reads CASSPQGQGATNEKLFF. The CDR3 region has the DNA TGTGCCAGCTCACCCCAGGGACAGGGGGCCACTAATGAAAAACTGTTTTTT.

This clone has ten or more counts. The V gene is TRBV7-9, the J gene TRBJ2-5; no clear D. Per germline, CDR1 SEHNR and CDR2 FQNEAQ (reference sequence). The CDR3 consists of 15 residues. The ends were cut back, 1 base at V and 2 bases at J, with 11 bases in the middle. This chain's CDR3 is CASSLGVGQQETQYF. The CDR3 DNA reads TGTGCCAGCAGCTTAGGGGTGGGCCAACAAGAGACCCAGTACTTC.

This chain uses TRBV20-1 with TRBJ1-2, with 7 bases that match TRBD1. The CDR3 runs 15 residues. J gave up 3 bases and V 1 base, and 8 bases lay outside the gene matches. Germline V gene lookup returns CDR1 DFQATT and CDR2 SNEGSKA (reference sequence). This CDR3 is CSARGVRQGDYGYTF. DNA of the CDR3: TGCAGTGCTAGAGGAGTGAGACAGGGTGACTATGGCTACACCTTC.

This clone ranks as medium-sized. The chain uses TRBV7-9 and TRBJ2-7, with a tentative D call TRBD1 (5 bases). This CDR3 spans 13 amino acids. Trimming took 5 bases from V and 3 from J, leaving 11 bases between them. Per germline, CDR1 SEHNR and CDR2 FQNEAQ (reference sequence). The CDR3 DNA follows: TGTGCCAGCAGCCCAAGGGGCAGCTACGAGCAGTACTTC. Amino acid sequence: CASSPRGSYEQYF.

This clone was observed at least ten times. This chain links TRBV10-3 with TRBJ2-5; 7 nucleotides agree with TRBD1. This CDR3 is built from 14 residues. The trim removed 3 bases at V and 7 bases at J, leaving 8 bases unmatched. Per germline, CDR1 ENHRY and CDR2 SYGVKD. DNA for the CDR3: TGTGCCATCAGTGACCTGACAGGGAAGTGGACCCAGTACTTC. Its translation is CAISDLTGKWTQYF.

In its sample, this clone was seen many times. The rearrangement joins TRBV10-2 to TRBJ2-1; D may match TRBD1 or TRBD2 (6 bases each). V dropped 2 bases and J dropped 7 bases, with 15 bases sitting between them. The CDR3 runs 15 residues. CDR1 WSHSY and CDR2 SAAADI come from the germline V gene. The CDR3 loop is CASSERGGLLNEQFF. Written as DNA, the CDR3 is TGCGCCAGCAGTGAGAGAGGGGGGCTTTTGAATGAGCAGTTCTTC.

This clone was picked up many times. The genes are TRBV6-1 and TRBJ2-7, with TRBD2 as a possible D gene (5 bases). This CDR3 has 11 amino acids. Trimming shortened V by 8 bases and J by 3 bases, and 8 bases separated the two germline ends. Germline V gives CDR1 MNHNS, CDR2 SASEGT. CDR3 sequence: CASWGVYEQYF. The CDR3, as DNA: TGTGCCAGCTGGGGAGTCTACGAGCAGTACTTC.

This clone was observed a few times. One junction end disagrees with the germline gene, perhaps due to a read error. The chain employs TRBV6-1 and TRBJ1-5, with a weak D call TRBD1 (6 bases). This CDR3 spans 16 amino acids. In germline, CDR1 is MNHNS, CDR2 SASEGT. Here the CDR3 reads CASSADRYWSNHPQHF. Written as DNA, the CDR3 is TGTGCCAGCAGTGCCGACAGGTATTGGAGCAATCATCCCCAGCATTTT.

At least ten counts were recorded for this clone. V gene TRBV7-8 combines with J gene TRBJ1-4, with 7 positions matching TRBD1. Trimming at V came to 5 bases and at J to 4 bases, leaving 4 bases not matched to a gene. The CDR3 loop spans 14 amino acids. CDR1 is SGHVS and CDR2 is FQNEAQ in the germline V gene. The DNA for the CDR3 is TGTGCCAGCAGCCACCAGGGGGTTAATGAAAAACTGTTTTTT. It translates to CASSHQGVNEKLFF.

The chain combines TRBV20-1 with TRBJ2-1; 9 bases line up with TRBD2. The CDR3 runs to 14 residues. After removal of 5 bases from V and 5 bases from J, the junction contained 7 bases not matched to a gene. Germline-derived CDR1 and CDR2 are DFQATT and SNEGSKA (reference sequence). CDR3 sequence (DNA): TGCAGTGCTGGGTGGGTAGCGGGAGACAATGAGCAGTTCTTC. Protein sequence: CSAGWVAGDNEQFF.

This clone was detected many times. The rearrangement links TRBV28 to TRBJ2-4; 7 nucleotides line up with TRBD1. CDR1 and CDR2 from the germline V gene are MDHEN and SYDVKM. Trimming at V came to 6 bases and at J to 3 bases, leaving 8 bases not matched to a gene. The CDR3 length is 15 residues. In DNA form, the CDR3 reads TGTGCCAGCAGCCGACAGGGCATAGGCAAAAACATTCAGTACTTC. Residues: CASSRQGIGKNIQYF.

This clone was observed at least ten times. J is TRBJ1-2 and V is TRBV2, with a tentative D call TRBD1 (6 bases). The V and J ends lost 4 bases and 2 bases respectively, with 11 bases between them. Germline CDR1 SNHLY, CDR2 FYNNEI. The CDR3 extends over 14 amino acids. The CDR3 region has the DNA TGTGCCAGCAGTGGGGGGCCAGGGAACTATGGCTACACCTTC. It is translated as CASSGGPGNYGYTF.

This clone was seen many times. The chain has TRBV2 and TRBJ1-4; no definite D call. From germline, CDR1 is SNHLY and CDR2 FYNNEI. V lost 5 bases and J lost 5, with 12 bases in between. This CDR3 has 14 amino acids. The CDR3 DNA sequence: TGTGCCAGCAGTCAATCTGACGGGAATGAAAAACTGTTTTTT. Its protein product is CASSQSDGNEKLFF.

This clone was seen many times. This chain uses TRBV4-1 with TRBJ1-2; no firm D call. With 0 bases removed from V and 5 bases from J, the gap between germline ends came to 13 bases. CDR3 length: 15 residues. CDR1 and CDR2 from the germline V gene are MGHRA and YSYEKL. The CDR3 loop is CASSQDVTVYYGYTF. For the CDR3, the DNA is TGCGCCAGCAGCCAAGATGTAACAGTCTATTATGGCTACACCTTC.

About this clone: This clone may be a read error of a much larger clone one base away. The gene calls are TRBV29-1 and TRBJ2-1; unclear D gene. CDR1 and CDR2 (germline): SQVTM, ANQGSEA. V was cut by 0 bases and J by 10 bases, with 10 bases left in between. The CDR3 length is 12 residues. CDR3: CSVEDFSREQFF. DNA for the CDR3: TGCAGCGTTGAAGATTTTAGCCGGGAGCAGTTCTTC.

The table lists this clone with a few counts. As DNA, the CDR3 is TGTGCCAGCACCCGCGCTTACAGGGTAGGTGAGCAGTTCTTC. Its protein is CASTRAYRVGEQFF. The chain combines TRBV2 with TRBJ2-1, with D perhaps TRBD1 (6 bases). There are 14 residues in the CDR3. The ends were cut back, 7 bases at V and 9 bases at J, with 19 bases in the middle. Per the germline V gene, CDR1 is SNHLY and CDR2 is FYNNEI. The full variable domain, its missing parts supplied by reference TRBV2 and TRBJ2-1, is EPEVTQTPSHQVTQMGQEVILRCVPISNHLYFYWYRQILGQKVEFLVSFYNNEISEKSEIFDDQFSVERPDGSNFTLKIRSTKLEDSAMYFCASTRAYRVGEQFFGPGTRLTVL.

This clone occurred many times. The chain uses TRBV7-2 and TRBJ2-2; D may correspond to TRBD1 or TRBD2 (6 bases each). V was trimmed by 5 bases and J by 4 bases, leaving 14 bases between them. The CDR3 covers 15 residues. Germline CDR1 SGHTA, CDR2 FQGNSA. The CDR3 sequence: CASSPRRGGTGELFF. The CDR3 DNA follows: TGTGCCAGCAGCCCCCGCAGGGGAGGCACCGGGGAGCTGTTTTTT.

This clone was observed a single time. The rearrangement uses TRBV7-6 and TRBJ1-1; TRBD1 might be the D (5 bases). Germline CDR1 SGHVS, CDR2 FNYEAQ. Trimming left V 5 bases short and J 3 bases short, with 19 bases between. The CDR3 is 16 residues long. CDR3 sequence: CASSQSIGGLYTEAFF. CDR3 coding DNA: TGTGCCAGCAGCCAATCCATCGGGGGACTTTACACTGAAGCTTTCTTT.

Ten or more counts support this clone. The chain combines TRBV9 with TRBJ2-7, with D perhaps TRBD1 (6 bases). Germline V gene data show CDR1 as SGDLS and CDR2 as YYNGEE. Trimming stripped 2 bases from V and 7 bases from J, with 16 bases between. The CDR3 totals 14 residues. The chain's CDR3 is CASSVGKWGREQYF. The CDR3 DNA is TGTGCCAGCAGCGTGGGGAAGTGGGGGCGAGAGCAGTACTTC.

This clone was seen repeatedly, ten times or more. Written as DNA, the CDR3 is TGTGCCAGCAGCCAAGACGCGTACAATGAGCAGTTCTTC. Translated: CASSQDAYNEQFF. J is TRBJ2-1 and V is TRBV3-1; D is ambiguous. This CDR3 contains 13 residues. Germline CDR1 reads LGHDT; CDR2 reads YNNKEL (reference sequence). V was shortened by 0 bases and J by 4 bases, with 4 bases between the two germline ends.

The V gene is TRBV28, the J gene TRBJ2-5; D is possibly TRBD1 (6 bases). The ends were cut back, 5 bases at V and 7 bases at J, with 14 bases in the middle. The CDR3 length is 13 residues. The germline V gene has CDR1 MDHEN and CDR2 SYDVKM. CDR3 region: CASSPRTVPTQYF. As DNA, the CDR3 is TGTGCCAGCAGTCCCAGGACAGTCCCGACCCAGTACTTC.

Here the CDR3 reads CASSQDRYYSPLHF. The CDR3 coding sequence is TGTGCCAGCAGCCAAGATAGGTACTACTCACCCCTCCACTTT. The chain links TRBV4-2 to TRBJ1-6; D is unresolved. In germline, CDR1 is LGHNA, CDR2 YNFKEQ. Trimming took off 0 bases at V and 10 bases at J, with 10 bases between the two ends. CDR3 length equals 14 residues.